These T cell receptor beta chains were read from a single sample in a study of shared clonotypes between healthy human individuals. TCRdb's table, derived via immunoSEQ multiplex PCR, lists solely in-frame clones and lacks some. There are nearly 2 million clones in the sample; about 95% occur only once, and 1% to 1.5% lies in the top ten. The sample consisted of naive CD8+ T cells sorted from blood. These receptor sequences come from a man aged 18 to 30 in good health. Each CDR3 is given with its conserved first and last residue. A D gene is named only where the DNA matches it firmly. Expanded clones are given a class, and other clones once, few, many or no size at all.

j_gene	d_gene	len	v_gene	abundance	CDR3nt	CDR3aa
TRBJ1-6	NA	16	TRBV2	NA	TGTGCCAGCAGTGAATGGCCCGGGGGTTCCTACTCACCCCTCCACTTT	CASSEWPGGSYSPLHF
TRBJ2-7	NA	14	TRBV27	NA	TGTGCCAGCAGCTCAACGGGGGCGCAAGGCGAGCAGTACTTC	CASSSTGAQGEQYF
TRBJ2-7	NA	15	TRBV5-1	once	TGCGCCAGCACTTGGTACCCGGACAGTCCTTACGAGCAGTACTTC	CASTWYPDSPYEQYF
TRBJ1-6	NA	14	TRBV7-9	NA	TGTGCCAGCAGCCCAAGTGCCCCTAATTCACCCCTCCACTTT	CASSPSAPNSPLHF
TRBJ2-1	TRBD2	15	TRBV5-4	once	TGTGCCAGCAGGGGGACTAGCGGGAGAGACAATGAGCAGTTCTTC	CASRGTSGRDNEQFF
TRBJ2-1	TRBD2	17	TRBV4-3	NA	TGCGCCAGCAGCCTGCGACTAGCGGGAGAGAGGTACAATGAGCAGTTCTTC	CASSLRLAGERYNEQFF
TRBJ2-7	NA	15	TRBV4-1	NA	TGCGCCAGCAGCCCCCGGGACCTTGGGGCCTACGAGCAGTACTTC	CASSPRDLGAYEQYF
TRBJ2-1	TRBD2	16	TRBV10-2	once	TGCGCCAGCAGTGAGGGACTAGCGGGTCCCTACAATGAGCAGTTCTTC	CASSEGLAGPYNEQFF
TRBJ2-7	TRBD1	13	TRBV11-3	NA	TGTGCCAGCAGCTTCGGACAGGTCTACGAGCAGTACTTC	CASSFGQVYEQYF
TRBJ2-5	TRBD2	16	TRBV7-6	once	TGTGCCAGCAGCTTAGGACTAGCGGGGGATCAAGAGACCCAGTACTTC	CASSLGLAGDQETQYF
TRBJ2-7	NA	14	TRBV4-3	NA	TGCGCCAGCAGCCAGGACGGGGCTTCCTACGAGCAGTACTTC	CASSQDGASYEQYF
TRBJ2-3	NA	13	TRBV4-1	few	TGCGCCAGCAGCCAAGTGGGGACAGATACGCAGTATTTT	CASSQVGTDTQYF
TRBJ1-2	NA	14	TRBV7-9	NA	TGTGCCAGCAGCCCGTCCTTGAGGGACGATGGCTACACCTTC	CASSPSLRDDGYTF
TRBJ1-4	NA	15	TRBV4-1	NA	TGCGCCAGCAGCCAAGCGCAGGCAACTAATGAAAAACTGTTTTTT	CASSQAQATNEKLFF
TRBJ2-7	TRBD1	16	TRBV27	NA	TGTGCCAGCAGTCACCTTCAGGGACAGGGGGCGATCGAGCAGTACTTC	CASSHLQGQGAIEQYF
TRBJ2-3	TRBD2	13	TRBV7-9	NA	TGTGCCAGCAGCTTAGTAGCGGGAGATACGCAGTATTTT	CASSLVAGDTQYF
TRBJ1-4	TRBD1	16	TRBV10-3	NA	TGTGCCATCAGTGAGGCGATACAGGGGGTAGGCGAAAAACTGTTTTTT	CAISEAIQGVGEKLFF
TRBJ1-5	NA	13	TRBV27	NA	TGTGCCAGCAGTTTAGGGATTAATCAGCCCCAGCATTTT	CASSLGINQPQHF
TRBJ2-3	TRBD2	17	TRBV4-1	NA	TGCGCCAGCAGCGAAAGCTCGACTAGCACATCCACAGATACGCAGTATTTT	CASSESSTSTSTDTQYF
TRBJ2-7	NA	15	TRBV7-9	NA	TGTGCCAGCAGCTTAGGGGAGACTATCTCCTACGAGCAGTACTTC	CASSLGETISYEQYF
TRBJ1-3	TRBD1	15	TRBV6-5	NA	TGTGCCAGCAGTTACACAGGACAGGGCGCGGACACCATATATTTT	CASSYTGQGADTIYF
TRBJ2-7	TRBD1	15	TRBV7-6	once	TGTGCCAGCAGCCCGCAACACGGGACAGGGTACGAGCAGTACTTC	CASSPQHGTGYEQYF
TRBJ2-7	TRBD1	15	TRBV10-2	NA	TGCGCCAGCAGTCTTTGGGACAGGGACTCCTACGAGCAGTACTTC	CASSLWDRDSYEQYF
TRBJ1-2	NA	15	TRBV4-3	NA	TGCGCCAGCAGCCAAGAGTACGGAGGCCGTGTGGGCTACACCTTC	CASSQEYGGRVGYTF
TRBJ2-7	NA	14	TRBV15	NA	TGTGCCACCAGCAGAGTTGGGCAGAACTACGAGCAGTACTTC	CATSRVGQNYEQYF
TRBJ2-7	TRBD1	14	TRBV5-4	NA	TGTGCCAGCAGCATAGACAGGGGATCCTACGAGCAGTACTTC	CASSIDRGSYEQYF
TRBJ2-3	NA	14	TRBV29-1	once	TGCAGCGTTCTGGGGTACGGGGCACAAGATACGCAGTATTTT	CSVLGYGAQDTQYF
TRBJ2-7	TRBD1	15	TRBV5-6	NA	TGTGCCAGCAGCTTGGGGGGGACAGGGTCCTACGAGCAGTACTTC	CASSLGGTGSYEQYF
TRBJ1-6	NA	11	TRBV6-1	few	TGTGCCAGCGAGGGGCAGTCACCCCTCCACTTT	CASEGQSPLHF
TRBJ2-3	NA	15	TRBV11-2	NA	TGTGCCAGCAGCTTAGATCCCACGCAGACAGATACGCAGTATTTT	CASSLDPTQTDTQYF
TRBJ2-7	NA	12	TRBV7-9	once	TGTGCCAGCAGCCCCCCAGGGGACGAGCAGTACTTC	CASSPPGDEQYF
TRBJ1-2	NA	14	TRBV6-5	NA	TGTGCCAGCAGCTACACCGGGACGGAGTATGGCTACACCTTC	CASSYTGTEYGYTF
TRBJ1-2	NA	16	TRBV9	once	TGTGCCAGCAGCGTAGACATCGGGGGCATAAACTATGGCTACACCTTC	CASSVDIGGINYGYTF
TRBJ2-7	NA	14	TRBV4-1	NA	TGCGCCAGCAGCCAAGATCTCAACGGAGGGGAGCAGTACTTC	CASSQDLNGGEQYF
TRBJ1-1	NA	13	TRBV28	NA	TGTGCCAGCAAACATGGTCAGGGGCCCGAAGCTTTCTTT	CASKHGQGPEAFF
TRBJ2-7	TRBD2	16	TRBV6-1	NA	TGTGCCAGCAGTGAAATAGGGACTAGCGGGAGCTACGAGCAGTACTTC	CASSEIGTSGSYEQYF
TRBJ1-2	NA	13	TRBV9	NA	TGTGCCAGCAGTCTACAGGGTAACTATGGCTACACCTTC	CASSLQGNYGYTF
TRBJ2-5	TRBD2	14	TRBV9	NA	TGTGCCAGCAGCCTTAGCGGGAGCCAAGAGACCCAGTACTTC	CASSLSGSQETQYF
TRBJ1-2	NA	14	TRBV6-5	NA	TGTGCCAGCAGTTACTCGACTGAGGACTATGGCTACACCTTC	CASSYSTEDYGYTF
TRBJ1-4	TRBD1	14	TRBV2	NA	TGTGCCAGCGGTTACAGGGGAGTGGATGAAAAACTGTTTTTT	CASGYRGVDEKLFF
TRBJ1-2	NA	14	TRBV4-2	NA	TGTGCCAGCAGCTCAGGGGAGGGCGGATATGGCTACACCTTC	CASSSGEGGYGYTF
TRBJ2-7	TRBD2	15	TRBV11-2	NA	TGTGCCAGCAGCTTAATAGCGGGGGTGTCCTACGAGCAGTACTTC	CASSLIAGVSYEQYF
TRBJ2-2	TRBD2	17	TRBV10-3	NA	TGTGCCATCAGTGACTTTGGCAGGGAGGGGAACACCGGGGAGCTGTTTTTT	CAISDFGREGNTGELFF
TRBJ1-5	NA	12	TRBV27	NA	TGTGCCAGCAGTTTGGCAGATCAGCCCCAGCATTTT	CASSLADQPQHF
TRBJ1-4	NA	21	TRBV28	NA	TGTGCCAGCAGTTTAACATTGAAGGGGGGCCCAAGGGGTAGTATGGGTGAAAAACTGTTTTTT	CASSLTLKGGPRGSMGEKLFF
TRBJ1-2	TRBD1	15	TRBV7-9	NA	TGTGCCAGCAGTTTACCTGGACAGGGTGTTGGAGGCTACACCTTC	CASSLPGQGVGGYTF
TRBJ1-2	TRBD1	16	TRBV9	NA	TGTGCCAGCAGCGTAGAGGACTCGGGACAGGGTTCTGGCTACACCTTC	CASSVEDSGQGSGYTF
TRBJ2-3	NA	19	TRBV12-5	NA	TGTGCTAGTGGTTTGTCCCGGGACCAGTGGGGTACTAGCACAGATACGCAGTATTTT	CASGLSRDQWGTSTDTQYF
TRBJ1-2	TRBD1	15	TRBV30	NA	TGTGCCTGGGACCCATGGACAGGGGGAAACTATGGCTACACCTTC	CAWDPWTGGNYGYTF
TRBJ2-3	NA	13	TRBV6-6	NA	TGTGCCAGCATGGCGGGGGCCACAGATACGCAGTATTTT	CASMAGATDTQYF
TRBJ2-1	TRBD2	16	TRBV27	NA	TGTGCCAGCAGTACGGGACTAGCGGGCCCGTGGGGGGAGCAGTTCTTC	CASSTGLAGPWGEQFF
TRBJ2-7	NA	15	TRBV6-6	once	TGTGCCAGCAGTTACTCGAATCAGGAGGACTACGAGCAGTACTTC	CASSYSNQEDYEQYF
TRBJ1-4	NA	16	TRBV27	NA	TGTGCCAGCCACGCGGGGGGGCTCGCAACTAATGAAAAACTGTTTTTT	CASHAGGLATNEKLFF
TRBJ2-5	TRBD2	16	TRBV9	NA	TGTGCCAGCAGCGGCGCTCGAACGGGAGGGCCTGAGACCCAGTACTTC	CASSGARTGGPETQYF
TRBJ2-7	TRBD2	16	TRBV19	once	TGTGCCAGTAGCCCAGCGGGAGAGGCGCGGGGCTACGAGCAGTACTTC	CASSPAGEARGYEQYF
TRBJ1-3	TRBD1	15	TRBV29-1	NA	TGCAGCGCCCAGGACAGGGGCGACTCTGGAAACACCATATATTTT	CSAQDRGDSGNTIYF